The 9 T cell receptor beta chains in this list originate from one sample, sequenced in a study of CD8+CD57+ T cells in acquired aplastic anemia. For CDR3 and TCR beta VDJ profiling, genomic DNA was the template used. Each CDR3 protein gets one entry after TCRdb re-called the reads with MiXCR. The table records about 400,000 distinct CDR3 sequences, 60% to 80% of them present only once. The sequencing input was sorted CD4+, CD8+, or CD8+CD57+ T cells (not recorded which) from PBMCs. The receptor set was obtained from a human donor in good health, serving as a control.

To note about this clonotype: A junction boundary mismatches the germline segment, possibly from a read error. The CDR3 here is CASSVGGRVRSPLHF. CDR3 nucleotide sequence: TGTGCCAGCAGCGTAGGGGGCAGGGTACGCTCACCCCTGCACTTT. V gene TRBV7-4 combines with J gene TRBJ1-6; 7 bases agree with TRBD1. The CDR3 totals 15 residues. Per germline, CDR1 SGHVT and CDR2 SQSDAQ.

The V gene is TRBV19, the J gene TRBJ1-1; maybe TRBD1 (5 bases). The CDR3 extends over 14 amino acids. V was cut by 4 bases and J by 2 bases, with 11 bases left in between. The germline V gene encodes CDR1 LNHDA and CDR2 SQIVND (reference sequence). CDR3: CASSTRAFNTEAFF. Here the CDR3 DNA reads TGTGCCAGTAGTACCAGGGCGTTCAACACTGAAGCTTTCTTT.

As DNA, the CDR3 is TGCAGTGCTAGAGAGACAGGGAGGCAGACCCAGTACTTC. Protein product: CSARETGRQTQYF. V gene TRBV20-1 combines with J gene TRBJ2-5; D might be TRBD1 (7 bases). V lost 0 bases and J lost 6, with 11 bases in between. From germline, CDR1 is DFQATT and CDR2 SNEGSKA (reference sequence). The CDR3 totals 13 residues.

The sample holds one count of this clonotype. Sequence at one end of the junction differs from germline and may be a read error. The V and J genes are TRBV10-2 and TRBJ1-6; 9 nucleotides align to TRBD1. The CDR3 loop spans 16 amino acids. The germline V gene encodes CDR1 WSHSY and CDR2 SAAADI. CDR3 bases: TGCGCCAGCAGTGACGGGACAGGGATCTATGGTTACCCCCTCGATTTT. It is translated as CASSDGTGIYGYPLDF.

This chain links TRBV20-1 with TRBJ2-7; D call uncertain. Trimming removed 1 base from V and 8 bases from J, with 15 bases in between. The CDR3 loop spans 13 amino acids. Germline loops: CDR1 DFQATT, CDR2 SNEGSKA (reference sequence). The CDR3 DNA reads as TGCAGTGCTAGAGCTCAACGGAGCTGGAAGCAGTACTTC. Its translation: CSARAQRSWKQYF.

Concerning this clonotype: Given a much more abundant clone one base away, this may be a read error. The chain combines TRBV4-3 with TRBJ2-3; weak D call: TRBD2 (5 bases). With 0 bases removed from V and 2 bases from J, the gap between germline ends came to 12 bases. CDR3 length equals 16 residues. CDR1 LGHNA and CDR2 YSLEER come from the germline V gene. CDR3 protein: CASSQDLDSNTDTQYF. DNA for the CDR3: TGCGCCAGCAGCCAAGATTTGGACTCTAACACAGATACGCAGTATTTT.

Details on this clonotype: The junction departs from germline at one end; a sequencing error may be responsible. This chain links TRBV7-3 with TRBJ1-2; D unclear. The length of the CDR3 is 14 residues. Germline assignment: CDR1 SGHTA and CDR2 FQGTGA. The CDR3 sequence is CASSLLRVTLLHAF. In DNA, the CDR3 is TGTGCCAGCAGCTTACTGAGGGTGACACTCCTACACGCATTC.

About this clonotype itself: Its ends do not fully match the called genes, so a read error is possible. The chain joins TRBV15 to TRBJ2-1; D unresolved. The CDR3 is made up of 14 amino acids. CDR1 is LNHNV and CDR2 is YYDKDF in the germline V gene (reference sequence). CDR3 in DNA: TGTGCCACCAGCAGAGAGTGGGGTTATCATGCCCAGCACTTC. Its protein product is CATSREWGYHAQHF.

This clonotype was seen many times. The chain couples TRBV6-5 to TRBJ1-2; D perhaps matches TRBD1 (5 bases). The V gene lost 6 bases and the J gene lost 4 bases, with 15 bases spanning the gap. This CDR3 region has 14 residues. CDR1 and CDR2 (germline): MNHEY, SVGAGI. The CDR3 region is CASRTGPRGYGYTF. Here the CDR3 DNA reads TGTGCCAGCAGGACCGGGCCAAGGGGCTATGGCTACACCTTC.